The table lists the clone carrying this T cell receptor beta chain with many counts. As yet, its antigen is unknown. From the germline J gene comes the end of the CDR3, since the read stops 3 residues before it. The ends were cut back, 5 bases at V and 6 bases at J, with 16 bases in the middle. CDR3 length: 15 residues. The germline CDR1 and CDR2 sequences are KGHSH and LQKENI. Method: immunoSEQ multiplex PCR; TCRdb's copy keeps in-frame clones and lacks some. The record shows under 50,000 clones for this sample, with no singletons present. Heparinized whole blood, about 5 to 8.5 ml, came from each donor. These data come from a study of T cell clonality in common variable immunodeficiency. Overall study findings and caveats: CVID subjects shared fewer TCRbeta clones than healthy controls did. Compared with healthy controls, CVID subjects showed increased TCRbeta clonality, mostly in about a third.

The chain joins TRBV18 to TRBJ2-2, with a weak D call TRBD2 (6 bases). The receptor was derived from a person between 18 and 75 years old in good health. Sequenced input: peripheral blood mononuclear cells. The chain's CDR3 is CASSSGGRWAGELFF. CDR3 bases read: TGTGCCAGCTCATCTGGAGGGCGTTGGGCCGGGGAG. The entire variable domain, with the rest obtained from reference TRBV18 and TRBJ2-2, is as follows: NAGVMQNPRHLVRRRGQEARLRCSPMKGHSHVYWYRQLPEEGLKFMVYLQKENIIDESGMPKERFSAEFPKEGPSILRIQQVVRGDSAAYFCASSSGGRWAGELFFGEGSRLTVL.